The 9 T cell receptor beta chains below were found in one sample sequenced in a study of early T cells in non-severe SARS-CoV-2 infection. TCRdb recomputed calls from the 5' RACE reads with MiXCR, one row per CDR3 protein. Seen here are about 60,000 distinct CDR3 sequences, around 10% observed once, and the top ten hold around 17%. Sample: whole blood. These TCRs come from an adult who was a healthcare worker with PCR-confirmed SARS-CoV-2 infection or an uninfected control (not recorded which).

The J gene is TRBJ2-5, the V gene TRBV29-1; weak D call: TRBD2 (5 bases). CDR1 SQVTM and CDR2 ANQGSEA come from the germline V gene. The CDR3 spans 10 residues. V lost 1 base, J lost 14 bases, and 11 bases lay in between. The chain's CDR3 is CSVEASEAYF. In DNA, the CDR3 is TGCAGCGTTGAAGCCTCGGAGGCATACTTC.

The table lists this clonotype with many counts. The genes are TRBV6-2 or TRBV6-3 and TRBJ2-3; D might be TRBD2 (6 bases). The V and J ends lost 1 base and 0 bases respectively, with 11 bases between them. Germline V gene lookup returns CDR1 MNHEY and CDR2 SVGEGT. The CDR3 has 16 residues. CDR3 bases: TGTGCCAGCAGTTACTTTAGCGGAGCCAGCACAGATACGCAGTATTTT. Translating it yields CASSYFSGASTDTQYF.

This clonotype was counted at least ten times. The genes are TRBV4-3 and TRBJ1-6; D is possibly TRBD1 (6 bases). V dropped 1 base and J dropped 5 bases, with 15 bases sitting between them. Germline V gene sequence: CDR1 LGHNA, CDR2 YSLEER. The CDR3 consists of 17 residues. Here the CDR3 DNA reads TGCGCCAGCAGCCAAGGCCCTGAAGGACAGAATAATTCACCCCTCCACTTT. Its translation: CASSQGPEGQNNSPLHF.

V usage is TRBV12-3 or TRBV12-4 and J usage is TRBJ2-7; TRBD1 might be the D (5 bases). Trimming shortened V by 6 bases and J by 4 bases, and 7 bases separated the two germline ends. This CDR3 is 11 amino acids long. CDR3 residues: CASSYRYEQYF. In DNA form, the CDR3 reads TGTGCCAGCAGCTACAGGTACGAGCAGTACTTC.

This sequence joins TRBV10-2 and TRBJ2-7; the D gene is possibly TRBD1 (6 bases). In germline, CDR1 is WSHSY, CDR2 SAAADI. The CDR3 totals 14 residues. The V end was cut by 10 bases, the J end by 0 bases, with 16 bases between. As DNA, the CDR3 is TGCGCCACCGCCTCGGGACATTCCTCCTACGAGCAGTACTTC. It yields the protein CATASGHSSYEQYF.

This clonotype appeared a few times. The V and J genes are TRBV24-1 and TRBJ1-2; the match to TRBD1 covers 7 bases. Germline V gene sequence: CDR1 KGHDR, CDR2 SFDVKD. Trimming at V came to 9 bases and at J to 2 bases, leaving 5 bases not matched to a gene. The CDR3 extends over 13 amino acids. CDR3 amino acids: CATGRDSNYGYTF. The CDR3 nucleotides read TGTGCCACCGGTCGGGACAGCAACTATGGCTACACCTTC.

This clonotype was counted a few times. The chain is built from TRBV11-2 and TRBJ2-1; no definite D call. CDR1 and CDR2 (germline): SGHAT, FQNNGV. The CDR3 contains 13 residues. Trimming took 1 base from V and 3 from J, leaving 4 bases between them. CDR3 nucleotide sequence: TGTGCCAGCAGCTTAGCTCTCTACAATGAGCAGTTCTTC. Protein product: CASSLALYNEQFF.

In this sample, this clonotype turned up many times. The V and J genes are TRBV28 and TRBJ2-1, with D perhaps given as TRBD1 or TRBD2 (5 bases each). V was shortened by 5 bases and J by 9 bases, with 17 bases between the two germline ends. Looked up from germline, CDR1 is MDHEN and CDR2 is SYDVKM. This CDR3 contains 14 residues. CDR3 sequence: CASSRPRDGGEQFF. The DNA for the CDR3 is TGTGCCAGCAGTCGCCCAAGGGACGGCGGTGAGCAGTTCTTC.

This clonotype showed up many times. This chain uses TRBV13 with TRBJ2-2; TRBD2 matches at 10 bases. V gave up 1 base and J gave up 0 bases; unmatched junction bases: 2. The germline V gene has CDR1 PRHDT and CDR2 FYEKMQ (reference sequence). This CDR3 has 17 amino acids. The CDR3 protein is CASSLDSGRPNTGELFF. In nucleotides, the CDR3 is TGTGCCAGCAGCTTAGATAGCGGGAGGCCGAACACCGGGGAGCTGTTTTTT.